A single sample gave rise to the 32 T cell receptor beta chains below, sequenced in a study of CXCR3-negative and CXCR3-positive naive CD8 T cells. Their target antigens are unknown. Each TRB cDNA library was prepared by 5' RACE (with UMI labels). With the 5' RACE reads reprocessed, TCRdb shows one record per CDR3 protein and no DNA. This table lists 95,000 to 100,000 distinct CDR3 sequences. Study results and limitations: In CXCR3-positive naive cells, the TRB CDR3s were more hydrophobic than in CXCR3-negative naive cells.

The source material was naive CXCR3+ CD8+ T cells from blood. Subset given: CD45RO-CCR7+CD27+CD95- naive CD8+ T cells expressing CXCR3 (TNR3+). Receptor source: a human donor in good health. Some clones in this sample may be carry-over from other donors' samples.

The chain uses TRBV29-1 and TRBJ1-1; TCRdb returns TRBD1, unconfirmable since there is no DNA. In germline, CDR1 is SQVTM, CDR2 ANQGSEA. This CDR3 comprises 13 residues. The CDR3 region is CSVAGRLDTEAFF.

J is TRBJ2-5 and V is TRBV7-9. This CDR3 is 13 amino acids long. Germline CDR1 SEHNR, CDR2 FQNEAQ (reference sequence). The CDR3 reads CASSFITTETQYF.

The chain uses TRBV29-1 and TRBJ1-2. Germline CDR1 and CDR2: SQVTM and ANQGSEA. The CDR3 runs 15 residues. CDR3 residues: CSVEDGSRADYGYTF. The variable domain in full, with the rest retrieved from reference TRBV29-1 and TRBJ1-2, is SAVISQKPSRDICQRGTSLTIQCQVDSQVTMMFWYRQQPGQSLTLIATANQGSEATYESGFVIDKFPISRPNLTFSTLTVSNMSPEDSSIYLCSVEDGSRADYGYTFGSGTRLTVV.

The chain has TRBV27 and TRBJ2-7; TCRdb picks TRBD1, but there is no DNA to check that call. Germline values: CDR1 MNHEY, CDR2 SMNVEV (reference sequence). The CDR3 covers 13 residues. This CDR3 is CASSWSGELEQYF.

This sequence joins TRBV7-2 and TRBJ2-1; TCRdb designates TRBD2, a call that cannot be tested without DNA. Germline V lookup: CDR1 SGHTA, CDR2 FQGNSA. The CDR3 spans 16 residues. CDR3 protein: CASSLLAGGGYNEQFF. Variable domain in full (rest from reference TRBV7-2 and TRBJ2-1): GAGVSQSPSNKVTEKGKDVELRCDPISGHTALYWYRQSLGQGLEFLIYFQGNSAPDKSGLPSDRFSAERTGGSVSTLTIQRTQQEDSAVYLCASSLLAGGGYNEQFFGPGTRLTVL.

The rearrangement uses TRBV7-2 and TRBJ2-5; absent DNA, TCRdb's TRBD1 call cannot be checked. The CDR3 length is 17 residues. Germline assignment: CDR1 SGHTA and CDR2 FQGNSA. CDR3 loop: CASSLTSGQAEGETQYF.

The rearrangement uses TRBV7-3 and TRBJ2-5. CDR1 and CDR2 (germline): SGHTA, FQGTGA. The CDR3 loop spans 16 amino acids. This CDR3 is CASSLSGMGTRETQYF.

The chain recombines TRBV29-1 with TRBJ2-3; TCRdb's assignment of TRBD1 cannot be checked, as there is no DNA. CDR3 length: 14 amino acids. CDR1 is SQVTM and CDR2 is ANQGSEA in the germline V gene. The CDR3 sequence is CSVDPYSRTDTQYF.

The gene calls are TRBV28 and TRBJ2-5; checking the TCRdb D call of TRBD1 is not possible without DNA. Germline CDR1 reads MDHEN; CDR2 reads SYDVKM. CDR3 length: 12 residues. CDR3 sequence: CASEGTVETQYF.

The J gene is TRBJ2-3, the V gene TRBV27; checking the TCRdb D call of TRBD2 is not possible without DNA. Germline loops: CDR1 MNHEY, CDR2 SMNVEV (reference sequence). The length of the CDR3 is 16 residues. The CDR3 region is CASTPETPSGPDTQYF.

The rearrangement uses TRBV29-1 and TRBJ1-2. The CDR3 is 15 amino acids. Germline CDR1 reads SQVTM; CDR2 reads ANQGSEA. CDR3: CSVEDWAGAYYGYTF.

This chain links TRBV6-5 with TRBJ2-1; the TCRdb call, TRBD1, lacks DNA for checking. This CDR3 spans 17 amino acids. The germline V gene encodes CDR1 MNHEY and CDR2 SVGAGI. CDR3 amino acids: CASSLLVARGSDNEQFF.

The chain employs TRBV7-9 and TRBJ2-2; the D call from TCRdb, TRBD2, cannot be confirmed without DNA. This CDR3 contains 16 residues. Germline CDR1 is SEHNR and CDR2 is FQNEAQ (reference sequence). CDR3: CASRHETSVNTGELFF. Using reference TRBV7-9 and TRBJ2-2 for the parts outside the CDR3, the full variable domain is DTGVSQNPRHKITKRGQNVTFRCDPISEHNRLYWYRQTLGQGPEFLTYFQNEAQLEKSRLLSDRFSAERPKGSFSTLEIQRTEQGDSAMYLCASRHETSVNTGELFFGEGSRLTVL.

The CDR3 loop is CASSPGGASGNTIYF. The rearrangement joins TRBV4-3 to TRBJ1-3. The germline gives CDR1 LGHNA, CDR2 YSLEER. The CDR3 spans 15 residues.

The gene calls are TRBV6-2 or TRBV6-3 and TRBJ1-1. The CDR3 has 14 residues. Germline V gives CDR1 MNHEY, CDR2 SVGEGT. The CDR3 sequence is CASSYSSAATEAFF.

The rearrangement uses TRBV4-3 and TRBJ1-2; the TRBD1 assignment by TCRdb is unverifiable without DNA. Germline V lookup: CDR1 LGHNA, CDR2 YSLEER. The CDR3 consists of 15 residues. CDR3 protein: CASSQDPTGGYGYTF.

This chain joins TRBV27 and TRBJ2-2. The CDR3 has 14 amino acids. Germline values: CDR1 MNHEY, CDR2 SMNVEV (reference sequence). The CDR3 region is CASSLITNTGELFF.

The CDR3 spells CASSFNPGLAGGTSSYNEQFF. The V gene is TRBV7-3, the J gene TRBJ2-1; TCRdb indicates TRBD2, and absent DNA this call remains unverified. The CDR3 loop spans 21 amino acids. Germline V gene data show CDR1 as SGHTA and CDR2 as FQGTGA.

The rearrangement uses TRBV6-2 or TRBV6-3 and TRBJ2-1; there is no DNA to check the TCRdb D call of TRBD2. This CDR3 has 14 residues. The germline V gene has CDR1 MNHEY and CDR2 SVGEGT. CDR3 amino acids: CASSAGGSYNEQFF.

The chain links TRBV6-5 to TRBJ2-1; TCRdb's D gene call, TRBD1, goes unchecked for lack of DNA. Germline values: CDR1 MNHEY, CDR2 SVGAGI. This CDR3 has 13 residues. The CDR3 reads CASSPGTDNEQFF.

This chain links TRBV6-2 or TRBV6-3 with TRBJ2-7; the TCRdb D gene call, TRBD2, has no DNA to confirm it. Germline assignment: CDR1 MNHEY and CDR2 SVGEGT. There are 14 residues in the CDR3. CDR3 amino acids: CASSWMSGSYEQYF.

This sequence joins TRBV6-5 and TRBJ1-2. CDR3 length: 16 amino acids. The germline V gene has CDR1 MNHEY and CDR2 SVGAGI. CDR3 amino acids: CASRDVLVPQEYGYTF.

Here the CDR3 reads CASSLRPGELFF. The chain has TRBV12-3 or TRBV12-4 and TRBJ2-2. CDR3 size: 12 residues.

The chain's CDR3 is CASSQEEGGETQYF. The rearrangement joins TRBV14 to TRBJ2-5; TCRdb designates TRBD1, a call that cannot be tested without DNA. CDR3 size: 14 residues. Germline V gives CDR1 SGHDN, CDR2 FVKESK.

CDR3 residues: CASSLREGQASYNEQFF. The chain joins TRBV27 to TRBJ2-1; as DNA is missing, the TRBD2 call by TCRdb cannot be tested. This CDR3 is 17 amino acids long. Germline CDR1 MNHEY, CDR2 SMNVEV (reference sequence).

The chain combines TRBV11-2 with TRBJ2-4; the D call from TCRdb, TRBD2, cannot be confirmed without DNA. The germline V gene has CDR1 SGHAT and CDR2 FQNNGV. CDR3 length: 15 residues. CDR3 sequence reads: CASRRGGASKNIQYF.

This rearrangement joins TRBV12-3 or TRBV12-4 to TRBJ1-5; TCRdb picks TRBD1, but there is no DNA to check that call. This CDR3 spans 13 amino acids. The CDR3 loop is CASSWDGNQPQHF.

V is TRBV3-1 and J is TRBJ1-2; no DNA is available, so the TRBD1 call from TCRdb remains unchecked. The germline V gene has CDR1 LGHDT and CDR2 YNNKEL (reference sequence). This CDR3 region has 15 residues. The CDR3 is CASSQDTGENYGYTF.

This chain links TRBV11-2 with TRBJ2-5; TCRdb returns TRBD2, unconfirmable since there is no DNA. This CDR3 region has 15 residues. The germline CDR1 and CDR2 sequences are SGHAT and FQNNGV. The CDR3 spells CASSLSSGGLETQYF.

CDR3 sequence: CSGISGSSYEQYF. The chain uses TRBV20-1 and TRBJ2-7; with no DNA, the TCRdb D assignment of TRBD2 cannot be verified. Germline CDR1 and CDR2: DFQATT and SNEGSKA (reference sequence). The CDR3 has 13 amino acids.

The genes are TRBV12-3 or TRBV12-4 and TRBJ2-3; lacking DNA, the TRBD2 call made by TCRdb goes unchecked. This CDR3 is 16 amino acids long. CDR3 residues: CASSAPPAASTDTQYF.

The chain has TRBV21-1 and TRBJ2-5; the D call of TRBD1 rests on TCRdb alone, since no DNA is present to check it. TRBV21-1 is reported as a pseudogene. The CDR3 is 15 residues long. This CDR3 reads CASSSTGTGQETQYF.